A selection of T cell receptor beta chains follows, all from one sample in a study of vaccination and CD4 T cells after COVID-19. Their recognized antigens are unknown. One entry per CDR3 protein, called by TCRdb with MiXCR from the PCR reads. The sample contains about 25,000 distinct CDR3 sequences, roughly 50% of which appear only once. Material: CD4+ T cells from blood, cultured in vitro. These receptors were taken from a human donor who had recovered from COVID-19. Both conserved end residues are part of each CDR3. A D gene is named only where the DNA matches it firmly. Size tells how often a clone was seen (once, few, many) or the class of an expanded clone, and some rows leave it out.

once	NA	TRBJ2-3	TRBV6-1	CASNELGRGSTDTQYF	TGTGCCAGCAATGAACTCGGCCGAGGTAGCACAGATACGCAGTATTTT
few	TRBD1	TRBJ1-1	TRBV6-1	CASSAGTANPDAFF	TGTGCCAGCAGTGCCGGGACAGCGAATCCGGACGCTTTCTTT
NA	NA	TRBJ1-1	TRBV20-1	CSAREGAGGTEAFF	TGCAGTGCTAGAGAGGGGGCCGGTGGCACTGAAGCTTTCTTT
NA	NA	TRBJ2-1	TRBV7-9	CASSPRGGEQFF	TGTGCCAGCAGTCCACGGGGTGGCGAGCAGTTCTTC
NA	NA	TRBJ1-3	TRBV7-2	CASSPSPAVSGNTIYF	TGTGCCAGCAGCCCATCACCCGCAGTCTCTGGAAACACCATATATTTT
NA	TRBD2	TRBJ2-5	TRBV29-1	CSGGLAGGQETQYF	TGCAGCGGTGGCTTAGCGGGGGGCCAAGAGACCCAGTACTTC
NA	TRBD2	TRBJ2-3	TRBV10-3	CAISESVAGGRTDTQYF	TGTGCCATCAGTGAGTCGGTAGCGGGGGGACGCACAGATACGCAGTATTTT
NA	TRBD1	TRBJ1-2	TRBV7-9	CASSYRTGEYGYTF	TGTGCCAGCAGCTATAGGACAGGGGAGTATGGCTACACCTTC
NA	TRBD1	TRBJ1-2	TRBV9	CASSSSQGNYGYTF	TGTGCCAGCAGCTCATCACAGGGGAACTATGGCTACACCTTC
NA	NA	TRBJ1-3	TRBV6-5	CASSYTSGNTIYF	TGTGCCAGCAGTTACACCTCTGGAAACACCATATATTTT
NA	NA	TRBJ2-6	TRBV5-1	CASSLTPSFPSGANVLTF	TGCGCCAGCAGCTTGACTCCTTCCTTCCCCTCTGGGGCCAACGTCCTGACTTTC
once	NA	TRBJ1-4	TRBV7-8	CASSRTGSKEKLFF	TGTGCCAGCAGCCGGACGGGGTCGAAAGAAAAACTGTTTTTT